The next 28 T cell receptor beta chains were all read from a single sample in a study of regulatory T cells in long-lasting Graves disease. TCR beta libraries were built with iRepertoire HTBI primers and Arm-PCR of CDR3 regions. Each CDR3 protein is one row after TCRdb ran MiXCR on the multiplex PCR reads. Of over 650,000 distinct CDR3 sequences listed, approximately 31% are singletons. Documented time point: persistent/refractory GD, antithyroid drugs over 5 years with positive TRAb. Construction of the TCR library relied on RNA isolated from PBMCs. Sequenced material: peripheral blood mononuclear cells (PBMCs), taken when the disease was refractory, from a patient treated with antithyroid drugs. These receptor sequences come from a female donor with Graves disease.

This chain joins TRBV7-2 and TRBJ2-1; D is uncertain. The CDR3 extends over 15 amino acids. V was pared by 6 bases and J by 3 bases, with 15 bases between. Per the germline V gene, CDR1 is SGHTA and CDR2 is FQGNSA. Here the CDR3 DNA reads TGTGCCAGCAGACTGGCGGTAGGGCTCTACAATGAGCAGTTCTTC. It codes for CASRLAVGLYNEQFF.

A few counts support this clonotype. The chain couples TRBV20-1 to TRBJ1-1; D is ambiguous. The germline CDR1 and CDR2 sequences are DFQATT and SNEGSKA (reference sequence). The length of the CDR3 is 12 residues. Trimming shortened V by 4 bases and J by 5 bases, and 11 bases separated the two germline ends. CDR3 region: CSAIPWATEAFF. As DNA, the CDR3 is TGCAGTGCTATCCCCTGGGCGACTGAAGCTTTCTTT.

V is TRBV6-1 and J is TRBJ2-7; 8 bases fit TRBD1. Trimming took 7 bases from V and 2 from J; bases not matched to a gene: 13. Per the germline V gene, CDR1 is MNHNS and CDR2 is SASEGT. This CDR3 is built from 16 residues. CDR3 residues: CASTDDIPDRAYEQYF. In DNA, the CDR3 is TGTGCCAGCACCGACGACATTCCGGACAGGGCCTACGAGCAGTACTTC.

The chain employs TRBV19 and TRBJ1-5; D is uncertain. V dropped 3 bases and J dropped 9 bases, with 12 bases sitting between them. CDR1 LNHDA and CDR2 SQIVND come from the germline V gene (reference sequence). The CDR3 sequence is 13 residues long. CDR3 in DNA: TGTGCCAGTAGTATGCTGGGGATTGGGCCCCAGCATTTT. It codes for CASSMLGIGPQHF.

The table lists this clonotype with a few counts. V gene TRBV12-3 or TRBV12-4 combines with J gene TRBJ1-1; the D gene is possibly TRBD1 (5 bases). This CDR3 is built from 18 residues. With 3 bases removed from V and 1 base from J, the gap between germline ends came to 21 bases. The CDR3 sequence is CASSFGVAGRRRNTEAFF. For the CDR3, the DNA is TGTGCCAGCAGTTTTGGGGTAGCGGGGCGTCGGAGGAACACTGAAGCTTTCTTT.

This clonotype was found a few times. The rearrangement joins TRBV5-1 to TRBJ1-1; 7 bases are a match to TRBD1. The CDR3 is 14 residues long. Germline-derived CDR1 and CDR2 are SGHRS and YFSETQ. The J segment lost 1 base and the V segment lost 4 bases, leaving 4 bases of the junction unmatched. The CDR3 coding sequence is TGCGCCAGCAGCAAGGGACAGCCGAACACTGAAGCTTTCTTT. It yields the protein CASSKGQPNTEAFF.

Of note for this clonotype: With a much larger clone just one base away, this may be a read error. The chain couples TRBV12-3 or TRBV12-4 to TRBJ1-1, with D perhaps TRBD1 (5 bases). This CDR3 is 14 amino acids long. The CDR3 loop is CASSHDSGSTGAFF. The DNA for the CDR3 is TGTGCCAGCAGTCACGACAGTGGGAGTACTGGAGCTTTCTTT.

In this sample, this clonotype turned up a few times. J is TRBJ2-1 and V is TRBV15, with a possible D match to TRBD2 (5 bases). Germline CDR1 is LNHNV and CDR2 is YYDKDF (reference sequence). The V end was cut by 5 bases, the J end by 6 bases, with 8 bases between. The length of the CDR3 is 12 residues. The CDR3 nucleotides are TGTGCCACCAGCTTCCGGGGCAATGAGCAGTTCTTC. It encodes CATSFRGNEQFF.

The chain links TRBV19 to TRBJ1-1; 7 bases match TRBD1. CDR1 is LNHDA and CDR2 is SQIVND in the germline V gene (reference sequence). This CDR3 contains 11 residues. The V segment lost 10 bases and the J segment 5 bases; nucleotides outside the gene matches: 4. In DNA, the CDR3 is TGTGCCACCTTGACAGGGACTGAAGCTTTCTTT. Encoded protein: CATLTGTEAFF.

At least ten counts were recorded for this clonotype. The chain recombines TRBV7-9 with TRBJ1-1, with D possibly matching TRBD1 (5 bases). This CDR3 spans 15 amino acids. The ends were cut back, 6 bases at V and 1 base at J, with 15 bases in the middle. The germline V gene has CDR1 SEHNR and CDR2 FQNEAQ (reference sequence). Written as DNA, the CDR3 is TGTGCCAGCAGTCCGCAGGGATATAAGAACACTGAAGCTTTCTTT. Translated: CASSPQGYKNTEAFF. The full variable domain, its missing parts supplied by reference TRBV7-9 and TRBJ1-1, is DTGVSQNPRHKITKRGQNVTFRCDPISEHNRLYWYRQTLGQGPEFLTYFQNEAQLEKSRLLSDRFSAERPKGSFSTLEIQRTEQGDSAMYLCASSPQGYKNTEAFFGQGTRLTVV.

The rearrangement uses TRBV9 and TRBJ1-2; D unclear. Trimming took off 0 bases at V and 4 bases at J, with 13 bases between the two ends. CDR3 length: 15 amino acids. Germline values: CDR1 SGDLS, CDR2 YYNGEE. CDR3 protein: CASSVEAEPFYGYTF. The CDR3 DNA sequence: TGTGCCAGCAGCGTAGAAGCGGAACCCTTCTATGGCTACACCTTC. The whole variable domain, filled in from reference TRBV9 and TRBJ1-2, reads DSGVTQTPKHLITATGQRVTLRCSPRSGDLSVYWYQQSLDQGLQFLIQYYNGEERAKGNILERFSAQQFPDLHSELNLSSLELGDSALYFCASSVEAEPFYGYTFGSGTRLTVV.

The gene calls are TRBV7-3 and TRBJ2-5; TRBD2 matches at 9 bases. Germline V gene lookup returns CDR1 SGHTA and CDR2 FQGTGA. The CDR3 is 14 residues long. V lost 5 bases and J lost 7; bases outside the gene matches: 8. This CDR3 is CASSTLAGAGTQYF. In nucleotides, the CDR3 is TGTGCCAGCAGCACCTTAGCGGGGGCGGGGACCCAGTACTTC.

Regarding this clonotype: With a much larger clone just one base away, this may be a read error. The chain is built from TRBV11-2 and TRBJ1-1; D call uncertain. This CDR3 has 17 amino acids. Germline V gives CDR1 SGHAT, CDR2 FQNNGV. V was trimmed by 5 bases and J by 2 bases, leaving 21 bases between them. In DNA form, the CDR3 reads TGTGCCAGCAGCACGCGTGATGTACTAGTCCGTAACACTGAAGCTTTCTTT. The encoded protein is CASSTRDVLVRNTEAFF.

This chain joins TRBV27 and TRBJ2-5; D possibly corresponds to TRBD2 (5 bases). The CDR3 spans 14 residues. Germline V gene sequence: CDR1 MNHEY, CDR2 SMNVEV (reference sequence). V was cut by 4 bases and J by 4 bases, with 13 bases left in between. DNA for the CDR3: TGTGCCAGCAGTTACAGCGGTCCCCCAGAGACCCAGTACTTC. Amino acid sequence: CASSYSGPPETQYF.

This clonotype came up once. The J gene is TRBJ1-1, the V gene TRBV6-9; D is possibly TRBD1 (5 bases). Germline CDR1 is MNHGY and CDR2 is SVAAGI. The CDR3 is made up of 15 amino acids. V was cut by 3 bases and J by 5 bases, with 16 bases left in between. The CDR3 nucleotides are TGTGCCAGCAGTTACGGGCGGGGCGCGGGAACTGAAGCTTTCTTT. Protein sequence: CASSYGRGAGTEAFF.

This clonotype was observed many times. J is TRBJ1-1 and V is TRBV5-1; 7 nucleotides match TRBD1. The CDR3 has 17 amino acids. Germline trimming cut 3 bases from V and 0 bases from J; bases unmatched to any gene: 11. The germline gives CDR1 SGHRS, CDR2 YFSETQ. CDR3 loop: CASSSAGTEFMNTEAFF. The CDR3 region has the DNA TGCGCCAGCAGCTCAGCCGGGACAGAGTTCATGAACACTGAAGCTTTCTTT.

In its sample, this clonotype was seen many times. The CDR3 is CASSLDRVEGYTF. CDR3 bases: TGTGCCAGCAGTCTGGACAGGGTGGAGGGCTACACCTTC. The chain links TRBV7-3 to TRBJ1-2; 8 nucleotides line up with TRBD1. This CDR3 comprises 13 residues. Germline V gene sequence: CDR1 SGHTA, CDR2 FQGTGA. The V and J ends lost 6 bases and 8 bases, in that order; junction bases with no gene match: 8.

This clonotype came up a few times. The chain couples TRBV30 to TRBJ1-1, with D tentatively TRBD1 (5 bases). CDR1 is GTSNPN and CDR2 is SVGIG in the germline V gene (reference sequence). CDR3 length: 12 amino acids. Between the trimmed V and J ends, which lost 1 base and 6 bases, there was a span of 9 bases. The DNA for the CDR3 is TGTGCCTGGAGTGAGACGGGGGCTGAAGCTTTCTTT. Translated: CAWSETGAEAFF.

The chain is built from TRBV12-3 or TRBV12-4 and TRBJ1-2, with D tentatively TRBD1 (5 bases). V was trimmed by 6 bases and J by 0 bases, leaving 17 bases between them. The CDR3 loop spans 16 amino acids. CDR3 in DNA: TGTGCCAGCAGCTCCGCCCCCCTCAGGGCTAACTATGGCTACACCTTC. As protein: CASSSAPLRANYGYTF.

Regarding this clonotype: Sequence at one end of the junction differs from germline and may be a read error. The CDR3 coding sequence is TGTGCTAGCAGCTTAGTGGACTGCTACGAGCAGTACTTC. It specifies CASSLVDCYEQYF. The chain recombines TRBV7-7 with TRBJ2-7; a weak D match, TRBD2 (5 bases). The germline CDR1 and CDR2 sequences are SSHAT and FNYEAQ (reference sequence). This CDR3 is built from 13 residues.

The chain joins TRBV5-1 to TRBJ1-1, with a tentative D call TRBD1 (5 bases). CDR1 and CDR2 from the germline V gene are SGHRS and YFSETQ. The CDR3 sequence is 13 residues long. The CDR3 reads CASQGRGSTEAFF. In DNA, the CDR3 is TGCGCGTCCCAGGGACGTGGTTCCACTGAAGCTTTCTTT.

There are a few counts of this clonotype. The V gene is TRBV11-2, the J gene TRBJ1-4, with 8 bases aligning to TRBD1. Germline-derived CDR1 and CDR2 are SGHAT and FQNNGV. This CDR3 has 15 amino acids. Trimming took 5 bases from V and 10 from J; bases not matched to a gene: 12. The CDR3: CASSKLGQGGGKLFF. CDR3 bases: TGTGCCAGCAGCAAGCTCGGACAGGGCGGGGGAAAACTGTTTTTT.

The J gene is TRBJ1-5, the V gene TRBV20-1; a weak D match, TRBD1 (6 bases). V was clipped by 6 bases and J by 7 bases, with 16 bases between them. The V gene's germline CDR1 is DFQATT and CDR2 SNEGSKA (reference sequence). The CDR3 is 13 amino acids. CDR3 sequence reads: CSARGRGGQPQHF. The CDR3 coding sequence is TGCAGTGCCAGGGGCAGGGGTGGACAGCCCCAGCATTTT.

The chain joins TRBV20-1 to TRBJ1-1; D remains ambiguous. The CDR3 loop spans 15 amino acids. Germline assignment: CDR1 DFQATT and CDR2 SNEGSKA (reference sequence). The V end lost 4 bases, the J end lost 3 bases, and 18 bases lay between the germline ends. The CDR3 reads CSAKVPALGDTEAFF. Here the CDR3 DNA reads TGCAGTGCTAAAGTTCCCGCTCTGGGAGACACTGAAGCTTTCTTT.

This clonotype turned up a few times. The genes are TRBV20-1 and TRBJ1-1; 9 positions agree with TRBD1. The CDR3 is made up of 13 amino acids. The germline gives CDR1 DFQATT, CDR2 SNEGSKA (reference sequence). V gave up 5 bases and J gave up 4 bases; unmatched junction bases: 5. The CDR3 here is CSARTGGVTEAFF. The CDR3 nucleotides are TGCAGTGCTCGCACAGGGGGCGTCACTGAAGCTTTCTTT.

In this sample, this clonotype turned up a few times. V and J are TRBV7-2 and TRBJ1-2; D gene ambiguous. Germline loops: CDR1 SGHTA, CDR2 FQGNSA. This CDR3 is built from 13 residues. Trimming shortened V by 5 bases and J by 10 bases, and 17 bases separated the two germline ends. The CDR3 DNA is TGTGCCAGCAGCCCCACACCAACCAGTATCTACACCTTC. It translates to CASSPTPTSIYTF. Full variable domain (missing parts from reference TRBV7-2 and TRBJ1-2): GAGVSQSPSNKVTEKGKDVELRCDPISGHTALYWYRQSLGQGLEFLIYFQGNSAPDKSGLPSDRFSAERTGGSVSTLTIQRTQQEDSAVYLCASSPTPTSIYTFGSGTRLTVV.

The V gene is TRBV12-3 or TRBV12-4, the J gene TRBJ1-3; D is unclear. The CDR3 sequence is 15 residues long. Trimming shortened V by 3 bases and J by 1 base, and 10 bases separated the two germline ends. DNA of the CDR3: TGTGCCAGCAGTTTGGATGTCGGATCTGGAAACACCATATATTTT. This sequence encodes CASSLDVGSGNTIYF.

This clonotype was seen a few times. The V and J genes are TRBV12-3 or TRBV12-4 and TRBJ1-5, with D hard to call. The V gene lost 2 bases and the J gene lost 2 bases, with 13 bases spanning the gap. This CDR3 contains 16 residues. The CDR3 loop is CASSLSPGTGNQPQHF. CDR3 DNA: TGTGCCAGCAGTTTATCCCCTGGAACGGGCAATCAGCCCCAGCATTTT.